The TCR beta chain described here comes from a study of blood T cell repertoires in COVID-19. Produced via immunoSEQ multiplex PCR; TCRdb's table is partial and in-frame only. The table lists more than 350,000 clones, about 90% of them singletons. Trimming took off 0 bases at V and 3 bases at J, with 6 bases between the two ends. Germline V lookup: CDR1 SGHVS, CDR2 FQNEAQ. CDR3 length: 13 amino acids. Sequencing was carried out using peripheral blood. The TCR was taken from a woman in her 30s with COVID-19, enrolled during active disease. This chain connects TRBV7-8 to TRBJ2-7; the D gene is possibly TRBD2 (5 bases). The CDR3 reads CASSLAGIYEQYF. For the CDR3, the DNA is TGTGCCAGCAGCTTAGCCGGGATCTACGAGCAGTACTTC.